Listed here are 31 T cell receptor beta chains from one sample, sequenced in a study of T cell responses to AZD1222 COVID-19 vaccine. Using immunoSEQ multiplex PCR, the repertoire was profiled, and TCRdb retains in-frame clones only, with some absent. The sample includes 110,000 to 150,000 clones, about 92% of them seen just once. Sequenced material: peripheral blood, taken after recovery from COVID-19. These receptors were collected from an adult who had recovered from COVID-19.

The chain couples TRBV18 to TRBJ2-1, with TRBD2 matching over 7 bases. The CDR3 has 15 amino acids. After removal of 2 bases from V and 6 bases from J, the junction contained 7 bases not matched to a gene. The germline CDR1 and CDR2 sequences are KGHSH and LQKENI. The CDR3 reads CASSPREGRPNEQFF. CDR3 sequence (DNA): TGTGCCAGCTCACCAAGGGAGGGCCGGCCCAATGAGCAGTTCTTC. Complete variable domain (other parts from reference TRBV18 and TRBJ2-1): NAGVMQNPRHLVRRRGQEARLRCSPMKGHSHVYWYRQLPEEGLKFMVYLQKENIIDESGMPKERFSAEFPKEGPSILRIQQVVRGDSAAYFCASSPREGRPNEQFFGPGTRLTVL.

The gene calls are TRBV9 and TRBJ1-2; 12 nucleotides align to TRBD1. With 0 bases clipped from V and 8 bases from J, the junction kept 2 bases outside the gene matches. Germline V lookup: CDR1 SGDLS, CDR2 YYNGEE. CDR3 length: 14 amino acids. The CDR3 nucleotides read TGTGCCAGCAGCGTAGCCGGGACAGGGGGCGGCTACACCTTC. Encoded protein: CASSVAGTGGGYTF.

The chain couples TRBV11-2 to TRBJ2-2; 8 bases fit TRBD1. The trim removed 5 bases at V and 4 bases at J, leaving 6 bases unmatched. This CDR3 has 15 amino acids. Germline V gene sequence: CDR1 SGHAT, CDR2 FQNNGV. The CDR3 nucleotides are TGTGCCAGCAGCCCTACAGGGGGGAGCACCGGGGAGCTGTTTTTT. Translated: CASSPTGGSTGELFF. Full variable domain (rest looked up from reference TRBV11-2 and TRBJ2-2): EAGVAQSPRYKIIEKRQSVAFWCNPISGHATLYWYQQILGQGPKLLIQFQNNGVVDDSQLPKDRFSAERLKGVDSTLKIQPAKLEDSAVYLCASSPTGGSTGELFFGEGSRLTVL.

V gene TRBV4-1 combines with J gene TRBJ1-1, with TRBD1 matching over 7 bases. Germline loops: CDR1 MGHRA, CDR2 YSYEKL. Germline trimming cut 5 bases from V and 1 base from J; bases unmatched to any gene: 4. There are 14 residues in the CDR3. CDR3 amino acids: CASSSGQKNTEAFF. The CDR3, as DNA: TGCGCCAGCAGCTCGGGACAGAAGAACACTGAAGCTTTCTTT.

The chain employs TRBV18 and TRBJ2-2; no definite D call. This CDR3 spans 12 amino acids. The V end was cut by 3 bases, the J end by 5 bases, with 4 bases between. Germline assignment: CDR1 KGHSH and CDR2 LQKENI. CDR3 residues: CASSPGTGELFF. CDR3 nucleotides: TGTGCCAGCTCACCCGGGACCGGGGAGCTGTTTTTT.

The CDR3 loop is CAISESRASRETQYF. For the CDR3, the DNA is TGTGCCATCAGTGAGTCAAGGGCTAGCAGGGAGACCCAGTACTTC. V and J are TRBV10-3 and TRBJ2-5, with D tentatively TRBD2 (5 bases). Trimming removed 0 bases at V and 5 bases at J, with 13 bases between. The CDR3 is made up of 15 amino acids. Germline CDR1 ENHRY, CDR2 SYGVKD.

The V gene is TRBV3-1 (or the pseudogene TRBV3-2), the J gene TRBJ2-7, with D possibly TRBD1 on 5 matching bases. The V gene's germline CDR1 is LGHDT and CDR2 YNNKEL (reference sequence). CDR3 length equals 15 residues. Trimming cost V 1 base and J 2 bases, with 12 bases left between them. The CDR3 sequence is CASSQGRVATYEQYF. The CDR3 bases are TGTGCCAGCAGCCAAGGCAGGGTCGCCACCTACGAGCAGTACTTC.

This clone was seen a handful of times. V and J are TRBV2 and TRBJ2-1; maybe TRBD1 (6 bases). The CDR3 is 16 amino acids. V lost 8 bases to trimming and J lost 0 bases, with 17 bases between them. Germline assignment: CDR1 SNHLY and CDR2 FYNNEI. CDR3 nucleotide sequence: TGTGCCAGCCGATCCCTACGGGACATCTCCTACAATGAGCAGTTCTTC. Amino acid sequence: CASRSLRDISYNEQFF. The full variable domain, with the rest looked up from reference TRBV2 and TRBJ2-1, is EPEVTQTPSHQVTQMGQEVILRCVPISNHLYFYWYRQILGQKVEFLVSFYNNEISEKSEIFDDQFSVERPDGSNFTLKIRSTKLEDSAMYFCASRSLRDISYNEQFFGPGTRLTVL.

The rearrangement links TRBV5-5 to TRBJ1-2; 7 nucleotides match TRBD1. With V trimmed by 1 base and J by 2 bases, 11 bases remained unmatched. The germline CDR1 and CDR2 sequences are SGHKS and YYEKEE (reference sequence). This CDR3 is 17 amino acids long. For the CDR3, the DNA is TGTGCCAGCAGCTTGAGGGCAGGGGGTGCCCCCAACTATGGCTACACCTTC. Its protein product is CASSLRAGGAPNYGYTF.

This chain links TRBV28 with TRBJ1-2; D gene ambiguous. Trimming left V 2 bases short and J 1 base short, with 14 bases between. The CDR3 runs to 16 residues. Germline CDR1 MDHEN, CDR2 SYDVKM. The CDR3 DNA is TGTGCCAGCAGTTTACCCCCATCTGCCAGTAACTATGGCTACACCTTC. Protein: CASSLPPSASNYGYTF.

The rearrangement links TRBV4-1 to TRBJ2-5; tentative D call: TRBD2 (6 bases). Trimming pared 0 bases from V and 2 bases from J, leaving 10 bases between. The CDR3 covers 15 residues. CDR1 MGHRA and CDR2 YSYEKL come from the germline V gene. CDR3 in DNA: TGCGCCAGCAGCCAAGAGGAGGGCAGACAAGAGACCCAGTACTTC. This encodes CASSQEEGRQETQYF.

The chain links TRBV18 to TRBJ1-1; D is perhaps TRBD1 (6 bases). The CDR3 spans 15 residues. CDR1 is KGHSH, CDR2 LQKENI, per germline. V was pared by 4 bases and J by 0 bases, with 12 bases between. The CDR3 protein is CASSRSRGMNTEAFF. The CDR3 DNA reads TGTGCCAGCTCACGGTCAAGGGGGATGAACACTGAAGCTTTCTTT.

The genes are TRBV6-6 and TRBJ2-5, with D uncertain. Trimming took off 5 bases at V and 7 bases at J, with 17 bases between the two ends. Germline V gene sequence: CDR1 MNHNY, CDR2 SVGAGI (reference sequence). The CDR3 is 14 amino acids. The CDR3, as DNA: TGTGCCAGCAGTCCGCCAGCCTACGTCGGGACCCAGTACTTC. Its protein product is CASSPPAYVGTQYF.

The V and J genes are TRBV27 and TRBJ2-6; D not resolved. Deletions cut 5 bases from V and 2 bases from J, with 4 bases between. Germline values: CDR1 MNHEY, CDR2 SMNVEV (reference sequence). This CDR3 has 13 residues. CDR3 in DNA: TGTGCCAGCAGTCCTGCTGGGGCCAACGTCCTGACTTTC. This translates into CASSPAGANVLTF.

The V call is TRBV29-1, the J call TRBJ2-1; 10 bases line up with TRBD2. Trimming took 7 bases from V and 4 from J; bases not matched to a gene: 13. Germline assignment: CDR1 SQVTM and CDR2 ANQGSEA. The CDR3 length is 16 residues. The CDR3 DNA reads TGCAGCGCGCAATCTCCGACTAGCGGGCCGTACAATGAGCAGTTCTTC. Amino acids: CSAQSPTSGPYNEQFF.

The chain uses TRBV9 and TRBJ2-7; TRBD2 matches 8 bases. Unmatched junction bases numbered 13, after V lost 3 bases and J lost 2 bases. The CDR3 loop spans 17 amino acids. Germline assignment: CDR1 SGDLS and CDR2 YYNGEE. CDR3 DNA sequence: TGTGCCAGCAGCGCAAGTGCCCTAGCGGGTGTCACCTACGAGCAGTACTTC. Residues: CASSASALAGVTYEQYF.

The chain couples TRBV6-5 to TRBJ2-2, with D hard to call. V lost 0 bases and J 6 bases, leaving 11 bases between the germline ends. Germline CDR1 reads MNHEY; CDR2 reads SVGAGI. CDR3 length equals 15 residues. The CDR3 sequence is CASSYSSVRAGELFF. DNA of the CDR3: TGTGCCAGCAGTTACTCGAGTGTCCGGGCCGGGGAGCTGTTTTTT.

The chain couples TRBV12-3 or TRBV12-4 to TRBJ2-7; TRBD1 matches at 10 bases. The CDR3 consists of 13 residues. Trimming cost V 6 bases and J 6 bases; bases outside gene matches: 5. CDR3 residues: CASRSGTGVEQYF. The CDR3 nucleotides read TGTGCCAGCAGGTCCGGGACAGGGGTCGAGCAGTACTTC.

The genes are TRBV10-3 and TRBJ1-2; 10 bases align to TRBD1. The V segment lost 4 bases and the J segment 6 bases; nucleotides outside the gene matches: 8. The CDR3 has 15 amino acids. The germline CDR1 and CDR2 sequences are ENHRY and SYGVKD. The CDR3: CAISGATGGWNGYTF. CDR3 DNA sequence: TGTGCCATCAGTGGGGCGACAGGGGGCTGGAATGGCTACACCTTC.

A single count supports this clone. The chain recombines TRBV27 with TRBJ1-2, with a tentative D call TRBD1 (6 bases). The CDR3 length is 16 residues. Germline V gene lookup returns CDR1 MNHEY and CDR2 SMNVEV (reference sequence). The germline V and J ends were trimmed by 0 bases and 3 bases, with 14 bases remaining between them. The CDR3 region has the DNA TGTGCCAGCAGTTTATCGAAAGCGGGGGCGGACTATGGCTACACCTTC. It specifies CASSLSKAGADYGYTF.

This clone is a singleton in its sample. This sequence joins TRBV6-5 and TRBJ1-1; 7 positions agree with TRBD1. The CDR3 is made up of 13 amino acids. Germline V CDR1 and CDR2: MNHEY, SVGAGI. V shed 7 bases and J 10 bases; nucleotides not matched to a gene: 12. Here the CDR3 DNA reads TGTGCCAGCATGATATCGCCAGGGGGTCCAGCTTTCTTT. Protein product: CASMISPGGPAFF.

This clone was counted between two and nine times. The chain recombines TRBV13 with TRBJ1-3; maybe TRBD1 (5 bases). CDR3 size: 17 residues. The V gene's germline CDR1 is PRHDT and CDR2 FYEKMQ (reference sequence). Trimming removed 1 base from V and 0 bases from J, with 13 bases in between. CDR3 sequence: CASSLVTDISSGNTIYF. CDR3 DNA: TGTGCCAGCAGCTTAGTAACGGACATCTCCTCTGGAAACACCATATATTTT.

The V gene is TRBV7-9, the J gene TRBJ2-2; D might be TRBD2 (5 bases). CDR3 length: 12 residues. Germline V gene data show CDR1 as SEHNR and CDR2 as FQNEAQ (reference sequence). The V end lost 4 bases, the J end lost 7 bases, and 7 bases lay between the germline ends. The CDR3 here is CASSSGFGELFF. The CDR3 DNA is TGTGCCAGCAGCTCGGGATTCGGGGAGCTGTTTTTT.

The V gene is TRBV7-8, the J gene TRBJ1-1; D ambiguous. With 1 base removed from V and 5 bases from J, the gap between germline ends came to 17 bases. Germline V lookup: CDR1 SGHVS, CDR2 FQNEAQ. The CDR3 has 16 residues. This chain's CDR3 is CASSLVLGGRGTEAFF. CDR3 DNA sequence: TGTGCCAGCAGCTTAGTACTCGGAGGGAGAGGGACTGAAGCTTTCTTT.

For the CDR3, the DNA is TGTGCCAGCAGCCAAAGGACTAGCGGGCTAGAGACCCAGTACTTC. Translating it yields CASSQRTSGLETQYF. The gene calls are TRBV3-1 (or the pseudogene TRBV3-2) and TRBJ2-5; 11 nucleotides line up with TRBD2. The CDR3 is 15 amino acids. V gave up 2 bases and J gave up 4 bases; unmatched junction bases: 3. Germline CDR1 is LGHDT and CDR2 is YNNKEL (reference sequence).

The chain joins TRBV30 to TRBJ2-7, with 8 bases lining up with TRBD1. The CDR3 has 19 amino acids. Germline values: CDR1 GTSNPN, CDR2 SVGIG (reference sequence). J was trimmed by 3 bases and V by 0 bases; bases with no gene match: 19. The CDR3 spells CAWSVQIARTGKKFYEQYF. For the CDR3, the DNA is TGTGCCTGGAGTGTCCAAATAGCTCGGACAGGGAAAAAGTTCTACGAGCAGTACTTC. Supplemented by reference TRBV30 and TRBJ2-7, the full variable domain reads SQTIHQWPATLVQPVGSPLSLECTVEGTSNPNLYWYRQAAGRGLQLLFYSVGIGQISSEVPQNLSASRPQDRQFILSSKKLLLSDSGFYLCAWSVQIARTGKKFYEQYFGPGTRLTVT.

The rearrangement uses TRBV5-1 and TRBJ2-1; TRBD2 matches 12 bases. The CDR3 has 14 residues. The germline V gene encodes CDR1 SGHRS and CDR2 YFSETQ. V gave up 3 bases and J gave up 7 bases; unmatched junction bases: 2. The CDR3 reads CASSWTSGNNEQFF. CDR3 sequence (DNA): TGCGCCAGCAGCTGGACTAGCGGGAATAATGAGCAGTTCTTC.

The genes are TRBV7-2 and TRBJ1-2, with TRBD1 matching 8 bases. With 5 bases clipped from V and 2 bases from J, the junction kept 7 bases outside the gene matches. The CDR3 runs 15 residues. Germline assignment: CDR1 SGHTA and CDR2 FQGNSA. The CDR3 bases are TGTGCCAGCAGCATGGAGACAGGGGCGAACTATGGCTACACCTTC. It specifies CASSMETGANYGYTF.

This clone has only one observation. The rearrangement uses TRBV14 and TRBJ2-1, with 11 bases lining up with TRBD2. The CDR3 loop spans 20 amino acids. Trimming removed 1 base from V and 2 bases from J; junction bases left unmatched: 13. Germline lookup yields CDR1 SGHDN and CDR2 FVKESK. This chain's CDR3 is CASSQVRTSGSWRTYNEQFF. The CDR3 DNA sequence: TGTGCCAGCAGCCAAGTCCGAACTAGCGGGAGTTGGAGGACCTACAATGAGCAGTTCTTC.

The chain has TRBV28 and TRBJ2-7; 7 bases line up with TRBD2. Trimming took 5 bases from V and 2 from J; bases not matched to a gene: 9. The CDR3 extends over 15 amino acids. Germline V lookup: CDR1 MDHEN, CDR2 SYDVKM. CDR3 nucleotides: TGTGCCAGCAGTGGGGGTTGGGAGGGCGCCTACGAGCAGTACTTC. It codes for CASSGGWEGAYEQYF.

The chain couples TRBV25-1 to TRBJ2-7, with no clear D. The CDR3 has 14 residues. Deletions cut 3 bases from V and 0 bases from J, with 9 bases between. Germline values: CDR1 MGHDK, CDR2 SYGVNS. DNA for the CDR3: TGTGCCAGCAGTGATGTTATCCCCTCCTACGAGCAGTACTTC. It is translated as CASSDVIPSYEQYF.